These T cell receptor beta chains were read from a single sample in a study of T cell changes during pregnancy in multiple sclerosis. Sequencing was performed with immunoSEQ multiplex PCR; in TCRdb, only in-frame clones are kept and a portion is missing. The table records some 50,000 clones, 75% to 95% of them present only once. Specimen: CD8+ T cells from peripheral blood mononuclear cells, collected in the second trimester of pregnancy. The source of these receptors is a female donor with multiple sclerosis, enrolled in a pregnancy study. CDR3s include the opening cysteine and the closing phenylalanine or tryptophan. Each record gives: clone size, CDR3 length, J gene, V gene, CDR3 protein. Where a row states a size, it is once, few, many or the class of an expanded clone; other rows omit it.

clone size: NA
CDR3 length: 15
J gene: TRBJ2-3
V gene: TRBV9
CDR3 protein: CASSGTGASTDTQYF

clone size: NA
CDR3 length: 19
J gene: TRBJ2-5
V gene: TRBV4-1
CDR3 protein: CASSLRAGTSGGAWETQYF

clone size: NA
CDR3 length: 16
J gene: TRBJ2-1
V gene: TRBV7-9
CDR3 protein: CASSGGQSPPYNEQFF

clone size: NA
CDR3 length: 13
J gene: TRBJ1-2
V gene: TRBV6-5
CDR3 protein: CASSYSTQAGYTF

clone size: once
CDR3 length: 15
J gene: TRBJ2-3
V gene: TRBV7-9
CDR3 protein: CASSQATGGSDTQYF

clone size: NA
CDR3 length: 14
J gene: TRBJ1-2
V gene: TRBV27
CDR3 protein: CAITTEGASYGYTF

clone size: NA
CDR3 length: 11
J gene: TRBJ1-2
V gene: TRBV19
CDR3 protein: CASSAGYGYTF

clone size: NA
CDR3 length: 17
J gene: TRBJ2-1
V gene: TRBV4-1
CDR3 protein: CASSPRGRGGGYNEQFF

clone size: NA
CDR3 length: 12
J gene: TRBJ2-3
V gene: TRBV7-9
CDR3 protein: CASRAGPDTQYF

clone size: NA
CDR3 length: 14
J gene: TRBJ2-7
V gene: TRBV7-9
CDR3 protein: CASRRSGLPYEQYF

clone size: medium-sized
CDR3 length: 15
J gene: TRBJ2-1
V gene: TRBV6-4
CDR3 protein: CASSAGGEDYNEQFF

clone size: once
CDR3 length: 15
J gene: TRBJ1-2
V gene: TRBV5-6
CDR3 protein: CASSLEGMGLYGYTF

clone size: NA
CDR3 length: 14
J gene: TRBJ1-2
V gene: TRBV5-1
CDR3 protein: CASSLAELRYGYTF

clone size: NA
CDR3 length: 14
J gene: TRBJ1-4
V gene: TRBV25-1
CDR3 protein: CASSEFGGYEKLFF

clone size: NA
CDR3 length: 15
J gene: TRBJ2-7
V gene: TRBV7-9
CDR3 protein: CASSPELAAFYEQYF

clone size: once
CDR3 length: 15
J gene: TRBJ2-7
V gene: TRBV9
CDR3 protein: CASSSSGGALPEQYF

clone size: NA
CDR3 length: 13
J gene: TRBJ1-2
V gene: TRBV27
CDR3 protein: CASSIRGAYGYTF

clone size: NA
CDR3 length: 12
J gene: TRBJ1-1
V gene: TRBV29-1
CDR3 protein: CSLRTGGNEAFF

clone size: NA
CDR3 length: 15
J gene: TRBJ2-1
V gene: TRBV2
CDR3 protein: CASSGLAGGDNEQFF

clone size: NA
CDR3 length: 14
J gene: TRBJ2-3
V gene: TRBV9
CDR3 protein: CASSRAGGTDTQYF

clone size: NA
CDR3 length: 13
J gene: TRBJ1-2
V gene: TRBV6-5
CDR3 protein: CASSYSNTYGYTF

clone size: once
CDR3 length: 15
J gene: TRBJ1-1
V gene: TRBV4-3
CDR3 protein: CASSQEDSAGTEAFF

clone size: NA
CDR3 length: 14
J gene: TRBJ2-7
V gene: TRBV2
CDR3 protein: CASIWTQSSYEQYF

clone size: NA
CDR3 length: 12
J gene: TRBJ2-1
V gene: TRBV6-5
CDR3 protein: CASSYSTSEQFF

clone size: NA
CDR3 length: 13
J gene: TRBJ1-1
V gene: TRBV2
CDR3 protein: CASSEAGPTEAFF

clone size: NA
CDR3 length: 19
J gene: TRBJ1-2
V gene: TRBV12-5
CDR3 protein: CASGFFAGDRVRRTSGYTF

clone size: NA
CDR3 length: 15
J gene: TRBJ2-7
V gene: TRBV19
CDR3 protein: CASSIAGTSGIEQYF

clone size: once
CDR3 length: 13
J gene: TRBJ2-3
V gene: TRBV6-6
CDR3 protein: CASTPRGTDTQYF

clone size: NA
CDR3 length: 12
J gene: TRBJ2-1
V gene: TRBV11-2
CDR3 protein: CASSLGANEQFF

clone size: NA
CDR3 length: 14
J gene: TRBJ2-3
V gene: TRBV7-2
CDR3 protein: CASSLILAADTQYF

clone size: NA
CDR3 length: 18
J gene: TRBJ1-6
V gene: TRBV4-1
CDR3 protein: CASSQREGASSYNSPLHF

clone size: NA
CDR3 length: 13
J gene: TRBJ2-1
V gene: TRBV5-4
CDR3 protein: CASSFGLLNEQFF

clone size: NA
CDR3 length: 18
J gene: TRBJ2-1
V gene: TRBV7-8
CDR3 protein: CASTKGLAVPSSYNEQFF

clone size: once
CDR3 length: 14
J gene: TRBJ2-7
V gene: TRBV19
CDR3 protein: CASSPGTGVYEQYF

clone size: few
CDR3 length: 15
J gene: TRBJ1-1
V gene: TRBV9
CDR3 protein: CASSTRQGENTEAFF

clone size: NA
CDR3 length: 18
J gene: TRBJ2-3
V gene: TRBV5-4
CDR3 protein: CASSLWTSGGALTDTQYF

clone size: once
CDR3 length: 18
J gene: TRBJ2-3
V gene: TRBV5-1
CDR3 protein: CASSLERTGQGITDTQYF

clone size: NA
CDR3 length: 12
J gene: TRBJ2-7
V gene: TRBV11-3
CDR3 protein: CASSLDSYEQYF

clone size: NA
CDR3 length: 14
J gene: TRBJ2-7
V gene: TRBV7-7
CDR3 protein: CASSAHRGEGEQYF

clone size: NA
CDR3 length: 14
J gene: TRBJ1-5
V gene: TRBV5-1
CDR3 protein: CASSLWGDAQPQHF

clone size: NA
CDR3 length: 14
J gene: TRBJ1-2
V gene: TRBV13
CDR3 protein: CASSLVTGRHGYTF

clone size: once
CDR3 length: 14
J gene: TRBJ1-5
V gene: TRBV6-6
CDR3 protein: CASSPTGLNQPQHF

clone size: NA
CDR3 length: 12
J gene: TRBJ2-2
V gene: TRBV2
CDR3 protein: CASIGDTGELFF

clone size: NA
CDR3 length: 16
J gene: TRBJ2-3
V gene: TRBV9
CDR3 protein: CASSAEAGGQKDTQYF

clone size: NA
CDR3 length: 16
J gene: TRBJ2-7
V gene: TRBV7-6
CDR3 protein: CASSLGTSGGLAEQYF

clone size: NA
CDR3 length: 13
J gene: TRBJ2-4
V gene: TRBV9
CDR3 protein: CASSGTSGNIQYF

clone size: NA
CDR3 length: 14
J gene: TRBJ1-4
V gene: TRBV7-6
CDR3 protein: CASSDRTANENLFF

clone size: NA
CDR3 length: 16
J gene: TRBJ2-2
V gene: TRBV2
CDR3 protein: CASSEEAGGNTGELFF

clone size: NA
CDR3 length: 16
J gene: TRBJ1-1
V gene: TRBV7-9
CDR3 protein: CASSLAWGQQNTEAFF

clone size: NA
CDR3 length: 15
J gene: TRBJ2-6
V gene: TRBV7-6
CDR3 protein: CASSFGGAGANVLTF